These 2 T cell receptor beta chains share one sample of origin, sequenced in a study of blood T cell repertoires in COVID-19. Using immunoSEQ multiplex PCR, the repertoire was profiled, and TCRdb retains in-frame clones only, with some absent. Among about 190,000 clones listed, 80% to 90% were seen once. Sequencing was carried out using peripheral blood. These receptors were taken from a woman of 80 years or more with acute or convalescent COVID-19.

J is TRBJ2-3 and V is TRBV2; 12 bases are a match to TRBD2. There are 16 residues in the CDR3. Germline V lookup: CDR1 SNHLY, CDR2 FYNNEI. The ends lost 3 bases at V and 5 bases at J; junction bases unmatched: 6. CDR3 loop: CASSDRLAGVLDTQYF. The CDR3, as DNA: TGTGCCAGCAGTGACCGACTAGCGGGAGTTTTAGATACGCAGTATTTT.

This clone was counted a few times. The chain has TRBV3-1 (or the pseudogene TRBV3-2) and TRBJ2-7, with D possibly TRBD1 on 6 matching bases. Trimming cost V 7 bases and J 2 bases, with 15 bases left between them. The germline V gene encodes CDR1 LGHDT and CDR2 YNNKEL (reference sequence). The CDR3 is 14 amino acids. The CDR3 region has the DNA TGTGCCAGCACTAAGGGCAGGGGAACCTACGAGCAGTACTTC. Translating gives CASTKGRGTYEQYF.